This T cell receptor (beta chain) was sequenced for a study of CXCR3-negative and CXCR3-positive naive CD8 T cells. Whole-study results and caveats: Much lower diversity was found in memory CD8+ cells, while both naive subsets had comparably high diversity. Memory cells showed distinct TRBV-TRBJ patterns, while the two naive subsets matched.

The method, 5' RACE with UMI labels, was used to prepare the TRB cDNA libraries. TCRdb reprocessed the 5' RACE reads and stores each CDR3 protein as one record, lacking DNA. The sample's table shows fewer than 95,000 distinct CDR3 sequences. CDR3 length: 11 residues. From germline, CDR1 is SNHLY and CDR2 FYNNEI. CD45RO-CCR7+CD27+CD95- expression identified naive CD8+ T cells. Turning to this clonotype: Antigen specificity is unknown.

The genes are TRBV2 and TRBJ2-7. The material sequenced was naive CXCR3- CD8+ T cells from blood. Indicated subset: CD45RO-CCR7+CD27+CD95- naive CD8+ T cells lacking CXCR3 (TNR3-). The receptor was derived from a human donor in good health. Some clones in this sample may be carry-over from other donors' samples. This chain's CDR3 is CASSTGYEQYF. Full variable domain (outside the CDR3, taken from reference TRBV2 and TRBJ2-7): EPEVTQTPSHQVTQMGQEVILRCVPISNHLYFYWYRQILGQKVEFLVSFYNNEISEKSEIFDDQFSVERPDGSNFTLKIRSTKLEDSAMYFCASSTGYEQYFGPGTRLTVT.